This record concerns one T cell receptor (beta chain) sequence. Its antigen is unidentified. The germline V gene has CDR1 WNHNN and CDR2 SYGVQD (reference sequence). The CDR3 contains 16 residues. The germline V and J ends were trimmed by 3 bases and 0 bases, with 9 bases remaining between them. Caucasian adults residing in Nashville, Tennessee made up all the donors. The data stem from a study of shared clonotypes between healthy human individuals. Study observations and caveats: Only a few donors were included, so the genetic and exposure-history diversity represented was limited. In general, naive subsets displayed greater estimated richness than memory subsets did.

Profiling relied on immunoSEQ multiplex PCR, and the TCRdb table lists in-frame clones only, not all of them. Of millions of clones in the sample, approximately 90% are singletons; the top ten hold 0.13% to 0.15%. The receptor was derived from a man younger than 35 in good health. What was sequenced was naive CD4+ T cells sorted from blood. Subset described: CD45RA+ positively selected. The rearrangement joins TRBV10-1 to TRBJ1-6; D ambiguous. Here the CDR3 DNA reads TGCGCCAGCAGTGAAGGGCGGAGCTCCTATAATTCACCCCTCCACTTT. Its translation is CASSEGRSSYNSPLHF.